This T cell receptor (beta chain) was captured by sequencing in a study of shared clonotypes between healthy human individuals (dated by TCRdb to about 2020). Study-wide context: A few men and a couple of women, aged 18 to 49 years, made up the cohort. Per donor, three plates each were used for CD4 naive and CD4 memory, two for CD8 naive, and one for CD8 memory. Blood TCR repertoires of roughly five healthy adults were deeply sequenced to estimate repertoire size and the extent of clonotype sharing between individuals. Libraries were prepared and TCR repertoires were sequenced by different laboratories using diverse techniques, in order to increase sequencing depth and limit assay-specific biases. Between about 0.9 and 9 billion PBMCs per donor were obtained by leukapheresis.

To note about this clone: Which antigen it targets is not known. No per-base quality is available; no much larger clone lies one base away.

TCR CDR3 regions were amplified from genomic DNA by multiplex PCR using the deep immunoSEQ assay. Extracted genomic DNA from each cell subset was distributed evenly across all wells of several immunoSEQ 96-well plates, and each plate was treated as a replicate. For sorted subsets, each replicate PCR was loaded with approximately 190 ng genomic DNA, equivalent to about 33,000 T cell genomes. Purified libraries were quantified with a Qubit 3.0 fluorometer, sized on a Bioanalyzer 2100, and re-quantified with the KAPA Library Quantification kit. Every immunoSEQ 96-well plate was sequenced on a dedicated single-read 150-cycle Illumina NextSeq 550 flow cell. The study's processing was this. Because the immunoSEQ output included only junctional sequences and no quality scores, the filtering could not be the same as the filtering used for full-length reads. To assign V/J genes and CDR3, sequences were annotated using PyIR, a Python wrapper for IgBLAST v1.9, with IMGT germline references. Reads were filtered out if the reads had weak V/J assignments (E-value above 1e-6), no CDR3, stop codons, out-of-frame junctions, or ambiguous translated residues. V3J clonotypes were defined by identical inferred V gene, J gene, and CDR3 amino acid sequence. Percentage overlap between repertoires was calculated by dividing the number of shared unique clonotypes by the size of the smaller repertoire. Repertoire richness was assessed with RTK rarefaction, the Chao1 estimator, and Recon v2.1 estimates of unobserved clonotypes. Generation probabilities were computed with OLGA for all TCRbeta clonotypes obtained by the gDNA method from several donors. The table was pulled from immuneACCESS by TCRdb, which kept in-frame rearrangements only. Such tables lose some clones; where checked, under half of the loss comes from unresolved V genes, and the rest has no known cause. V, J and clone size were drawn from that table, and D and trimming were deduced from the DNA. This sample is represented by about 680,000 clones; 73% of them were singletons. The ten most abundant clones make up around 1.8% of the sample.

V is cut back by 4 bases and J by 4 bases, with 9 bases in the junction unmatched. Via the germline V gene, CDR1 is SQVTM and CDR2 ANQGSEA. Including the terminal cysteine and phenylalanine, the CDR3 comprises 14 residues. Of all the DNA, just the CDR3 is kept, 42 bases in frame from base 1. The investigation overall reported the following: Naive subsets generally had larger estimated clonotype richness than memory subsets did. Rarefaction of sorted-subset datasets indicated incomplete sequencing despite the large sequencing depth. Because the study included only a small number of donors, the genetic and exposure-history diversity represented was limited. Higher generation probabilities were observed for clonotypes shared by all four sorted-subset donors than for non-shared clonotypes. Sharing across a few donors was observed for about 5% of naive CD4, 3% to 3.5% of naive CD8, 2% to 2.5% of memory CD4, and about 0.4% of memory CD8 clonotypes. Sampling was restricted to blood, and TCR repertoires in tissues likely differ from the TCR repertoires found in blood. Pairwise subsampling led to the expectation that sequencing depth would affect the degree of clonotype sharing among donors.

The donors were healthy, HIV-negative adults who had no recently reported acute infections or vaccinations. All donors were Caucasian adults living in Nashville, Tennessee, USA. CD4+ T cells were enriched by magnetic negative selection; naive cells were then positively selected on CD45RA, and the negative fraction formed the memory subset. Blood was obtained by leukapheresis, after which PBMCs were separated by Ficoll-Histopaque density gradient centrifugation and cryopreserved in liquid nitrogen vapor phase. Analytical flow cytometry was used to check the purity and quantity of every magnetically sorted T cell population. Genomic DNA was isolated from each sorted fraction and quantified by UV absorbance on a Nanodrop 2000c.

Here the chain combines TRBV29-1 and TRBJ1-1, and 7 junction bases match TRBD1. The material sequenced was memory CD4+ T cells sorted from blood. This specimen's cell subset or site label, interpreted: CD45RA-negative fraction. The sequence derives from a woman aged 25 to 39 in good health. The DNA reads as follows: TGCAGCGTTGCAGAGGGGGCGAGGAGCACTGAAGCTTTCTTT. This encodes CSVAEGARSTEAFF. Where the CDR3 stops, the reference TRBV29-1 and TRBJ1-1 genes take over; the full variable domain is SAVISQKPSRDICQRGTSLTIQCQVDSQVTMMFWYRQQPGQSLTLIATANQGSEATYESGFVIDKFPISRPNLTFSTLTVSNMSPEDSSIYLCSVAEGARSTEAFFGQGTRLTVV.